This is a list of T cell receptor beta chains from one sample in a study of blood T cell repertoires in COVID-19. Here immunoSEQ multiplex PCR was the method, and the copy in TCRdb shows in-frame clones only, minus some. The sample holds more than 150,000 clones, around nine tenths seen once. Sequenced: peripheral blood. The receptors come from a man aged 35 to 55 with active or convalescent COVID-19. CDR3s include the opening cysteine and the closing phenylalanine or tryptophan. Fields, in order: D gene, V gene, clone size, CDR3 length, J gene, CDR3 protein, CDR3 DNA. The D gene is left open where the match is weak. Some rows mark clone size as missing; the rest say once, few, many or name a class of expanded clone.

TRBD2	TRBV27	-	17	TRBJ2-7	CASSLLTVRGGTYEQYF	TGTGCCAGCAGTTTATTAACTGTGCGGGGGGGGACCTACGAGCAGTACTTC
-	TRBV6-5	-	12	TRBJ1-1	CASRSGNTEAFF	TGTGCCAGTCGGTCGGGGAACACTGAAGCTTTCTTT
-	TRBV12-3/TRBV12-4	-	12	TRBJ2-7	CASKDSAYEQYF	TGTGCCAGCAAAGACAGCGCCTACGAGCAGTACTTC
-	TRBV9	-	14	TRBJ1-5	CASSVEGGNQPQHF	TGTGCCAGCAGCGTAGAGGGCGGGAACCAGCCCCAGCATTTT
TRBD1	TRBV12-3/TRBV12-4	-	13	TRBJ1-2	CASNTGGLYGYTF	TGTGCCAGCAACACAGGGGGCCTCTATGGCTACACCTTC
-	TRBV7-2	-	14	TRBJ2-2	CASSPPSGLYELFF	TGTGCCAGCAGCCCGCCTTCGGGACTGTACGAGCTGTTTTTT
-	TRBV5-1	-	15	TRBJ1-1	CASSPVRQTNTEAFF	TGCGCCAGCAGCCCGGTCAGACAGACGAACACTGAAGCTTTCTTT
-	TRBV23-1	-	15	TRBJ1-4	CASSRNTRRGEKLFF	TGCGCCAGCAGTCGCAATACAAGGCGAGGCGAAAAACTGTTTTTT
TRBD2	TRBV3-1/TRBV3-2	-	16	TRBJ2-1	CASSQASGIFYNEQFF	TGTGCCAGCAGCCAGGCTAGCGGGATATTTTACAATGAGCAGTTCTTC
TRBD1	TRBV9	-	16	TRBJ1-4	CASSFSGTGGVEKLFF	TGTGCCAGCAGCTTTTCCGGGACAGGGGGGGTTGAAAAACTGTTTTTT
TRBD1	TRBV7-9	-	15	TRBJ1-1	CASSSGTGWNTEAFF	TGTGCCAGCAGCTCGGGGACAGGGTGGAACACTGAAGCTTTCTTT
-	TRBV7-2	-	14	TRBJ1-6	CASSPRDSYSPLHF	TGTGCCAGCAGCCCTCGGGACTCCTATTCACCCCTCCACTTT
-	TRBV9	-	13	TRBJ2-5	CASSADTEGTQYF	TGTGCCAGCAGCGCAGACACGGAGGGGACCCAGTACTTC
TRBD1	TRBV4-1	few	13	TRBJ1-5	CASSLGQNQPQHF	TGCGCCAGCAGCCTGGGACAGAATCAGCCCCAGCATTTT
TRBD2	TRBV11-1	-	14	TRBJ2-5	CASSTGTEAGPQYF	TGTGCCAGCAGCACCGGGACCGAAGCGGGGCCCCAGTACTTC
TRBD1	TRBV5-1	few	16	TRBJ1-4	CASSLQGVVTNEKLFF	TGCGCCAGCAGCTTGCAGGGGGTGGTAACTAATGAAAAACTGTTTTTT
TRBD2	TRBV6-2/TRBV6-3	-	18	TRBJ2-1	CASSPYQTSGGAYGEQFF	TGTGCCAGCAGTCCCTACCAGACTAGCGGGGGGGCTTACGGTGAGCAGTTCTTC
TRBD1	TRBV28	-	11	TRBJ1-1	CASSLNRGAFF	TGTGCCAGCAGTTTGAACAGGGGAGCTTTCTTT
TRBD1	TRBV13	-	20	TRBJ1-6	CASSSLGTGNWLGAGSPLHF	TGTGCCAGCAGCTCCCTCGGGACAGGGAATTGGCTGGGTGCGGGGTCACCCCTCCACTTT
TRBD1	TRBV2	-	14	TRBJ1-3	CARNTGDSGNTIYF	TGTGCCAGAAATACAGGGGACTCTGGAAACACCATATATTTT
-	TRBV28	-	14	TRBJ2-7	CASSLPGTIYEQYF	TGTGCCAGCAGTTTACCCGGGACAATATACGAGCAGTACTTC
-	TRBV18	-	12	TRBJ2-1	CASSSAYNEQFF	TGTGCCAGCTCGTCAGCGTACAATGAGCAGTTCTTC
TRBD1	TRBV4-2	-	17	TRBJ1-6	CASSQTPPGTDNSPLHF	TGTGCCAGCAGCCAGACCCCTCCCGGGACAGATAATTCACCCCTCCACTTT
-	TRBV21-1	-	18	TRBJ2-7	CASSKKRSRLRGHYEQYF	TGTGCCAGCAGCAAAAAGCGGTCGAGGCTCAGGGGGCACTACGAGCAGTACTTC
-	TRBV21-1	-	17	TRBJ1-5	CASSKPDRRWGWQPQHF	TGTGCCAGCAGCAAACCGGACAGGCGATGGGGTTGGCAGCCCCAGCATTTT
-	TRBV4-2	-	15	TRBJ2-7	CASSQIVSVSYEQYF	TGTGCCAGCAGCCAAATCGTCAGCGTCTCCTACGAGCAGTACTTC
TRBD2	TRBV5-1	-	14	TRBJ2-1	CASSESGGVNEQFF	TGCGCCAGCAGCGAGAGCGGGGGGGTCAATGAGCAGTTCTTC
TRBD1	TRBV19	-	14	TRBJ1-2	CASREEGGKYGYTF	TGTGCCAGTAGGGAGGAAGGGGGCAAGTATGGCTACACCTTC
TRBD1	TRBV6-2/TRBV6-3	-	18	TRBJ2-2	CASSYPGTGILNTGELFF	TGTGCCAGCAGTTACCCCGGGACAGGGATACTGAACACCGGGGAGCTGTTTTTT
TRBD1	TRBV19	-	14	TRBJ2-1	CASSLWTGVDEQFF	TGTGCCAGCTCGTTGTGGACAGGGGTCGATGAGCAGTTCTTC
-	TRBV30	-	11	TRBJ2-3	CARASADTQYF	TGTGCCCGGGCTAGCGCAGATACGCAGTATTTT
TRBD2	TRBV6-6	once	17	TRBJ2-5	CASSPRPTSGGAGTQYF	TGTGCCAGCAGCCCAAGGCCCACCAGCGGGGGGGCGGGGACCCAGTACTTC
-	TRBV3-1/TRBV3-2	-	14	TRBJ1-1	CASSQASGETEAFF	TGTGCCAGCAGCCAAGCGTCAGGGGAAACTGAAGCTTTCTTT
-	TRBV18	-	16	TRBJ2-3	CASSPPLGGHGDTQYF	TGTGCCAGCTCACCCCCGCTGGGGGGTCATGGAGATACGCAGTATTTT
TRBD1	TRBV28	-	14	TRBJ1-2	CASSIGTGPLGYTF	TGTGCCAGCAGTATCGGGACAGGACCTCTGGGCTACACCTTC
-	TRBV25-1	once	14	TRBJ1-2	CASSESGRDYGYTF	TGTGCCAGCAGTGAATCGGGCAGGGACTATGGCTACACCTTC
-	TRBV3-1/TRBV3-2	once	13	TRBJ1-1	CASRRSRGAEAFF	TGTGCCAGCAGGCGTTCCAGGGGCGCTGAAGCTTTCTTT
-	TRBV14	-	13	TRBJ2-5	CASSQGTQETQYF	TGTGCCAGCAGCCAGGGGACTCAAGAGACCCAGTACTTC
-	TRBV4-2	-	15	TRBJ1-5	CASSQAPGVQQPQHF	TGTGCCAGCAGCCAAGCGCCAGGGGTACAGCAGCCCCAGCATTTT